Listed here is a single T cell receptor (beta chain). Its antigen is undetermined. Each CDR3 protein gets one entry after TCRdb re-called the RACE reads with MiXCR. Here the sample spans approximately 79,000 distinct CDR3 sequences, 10% being singletons. The CDR3 is 12 amino acids. Trimming removed 5 bases from V and 5 bases from J, with 9 bases in between. These data come from a study of human T cells and chemical hapten exposure. Across the study: Diphenylcyclopropenone, dosed weekly to the scalp, was given to patients throughout the approximately 24-week study. DPC at 0.01% went onto the upper back in patch tests, read at 6 days. Study conclusions and caveats: Expanded TCR counts at PT1 were positively correlated with the patch test score. Controls had significantly fewer large CDR3 similarity clusters than were formed by expanded TCRs.

The time point: patch test 1, 2 weeks after DPC sensitization. Treatment given: therapeutic diphenylcyclopropenone sensitization with weekly scalp DPC. This TCR came from a woman between 45 and 65 years old with alopecia areata. Some clones in this sample may be carry-over from other donors' samples. V gene TRBV12-3 or TRBV12-4 combines with J gene TRBJ2-5; D might be TRBD1 or TRBD2, each matching 5 bases. The material sequenced was whole blood, taken in connection with sensitization to the hapten diphenylcyclopropenone (DPC). CDR3 amino acids: CASSVGVETQYF. CDR3 DNA: TGTGCCAGCAGTGTGGGGGTGGAGACCCAGTACTTC.